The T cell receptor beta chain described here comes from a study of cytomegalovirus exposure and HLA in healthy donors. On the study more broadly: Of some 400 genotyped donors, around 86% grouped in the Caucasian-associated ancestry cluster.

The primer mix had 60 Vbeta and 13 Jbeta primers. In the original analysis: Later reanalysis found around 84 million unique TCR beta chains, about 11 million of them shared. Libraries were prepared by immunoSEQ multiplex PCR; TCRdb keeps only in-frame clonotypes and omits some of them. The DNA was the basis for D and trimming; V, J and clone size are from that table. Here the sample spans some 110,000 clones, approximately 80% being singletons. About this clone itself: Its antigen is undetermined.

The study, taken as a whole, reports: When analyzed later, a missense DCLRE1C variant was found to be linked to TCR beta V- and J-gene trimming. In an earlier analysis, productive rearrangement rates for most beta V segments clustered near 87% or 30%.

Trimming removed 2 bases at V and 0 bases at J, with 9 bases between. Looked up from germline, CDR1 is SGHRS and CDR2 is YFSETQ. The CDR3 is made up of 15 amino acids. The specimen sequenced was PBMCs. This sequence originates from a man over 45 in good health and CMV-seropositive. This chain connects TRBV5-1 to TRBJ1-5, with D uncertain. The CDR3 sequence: CASSLRQVSNQPQHF. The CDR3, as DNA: TGCGCCAGCAGCTTACGCCAGGTTAGCAATCAGCCCCAGCATTTT. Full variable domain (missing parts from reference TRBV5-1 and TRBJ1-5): KAGVTQTPRYLIKTRGQQVTLSCSPISGHRSVSWYQQTPGQGLQFLFEYFSETQRNKGNFPGRFSGRQFSNSRSEMNVSTLELGDSALYLCASSLRQVSNQPQHFGDGTRLSIL.